The sample holds many counts of the clone carrying this TCR beta chain. The antigen remains undetermined. The data stem from a study of T cell repertoires in cytomegalovirus infection. Study-level information: It can be stated that public TCR beta signatures indicated CMV infection as well as a matching HLA type. Study-wide results and caveats: The cumulative frequency of public TCR beta families distinguished individuals who carried CMV together with the relevant HLA. Dominating the ex vivo response were TCR beta clonotypes that were CMV-specific and HLA-C-restricted.

TCRdb re-derived calls from the reads in MiXCR, one entry per CDR3 protein. Among 450,000 to 600,000 distinct CDR3 sequences, over 9% were seen once, and the ten largest hold 9.5% to 13%. In germline, CDR1 is MNHNS, CDR2 SASEGT. The CDR3 loop spans 15 amino acids. V lost 1 base and J 0 bases, leaving 4 bases between the germline ends. The sequence was collected from a human donor in good health (CMV status not recorded). Some clones in this sample may be carry-over from other donors' samples. The rearrangement joins TRBV6-1 to TRBJ2-6; D gene unclear. Sequencing input: PBMCs. The CDR3 is CASSEVSSGANVLTF. DNA of the CDR3: TGTGCCAGCAGTGAAGTAAGCTCTGGGGCCAACGTCCTGACTTTC.